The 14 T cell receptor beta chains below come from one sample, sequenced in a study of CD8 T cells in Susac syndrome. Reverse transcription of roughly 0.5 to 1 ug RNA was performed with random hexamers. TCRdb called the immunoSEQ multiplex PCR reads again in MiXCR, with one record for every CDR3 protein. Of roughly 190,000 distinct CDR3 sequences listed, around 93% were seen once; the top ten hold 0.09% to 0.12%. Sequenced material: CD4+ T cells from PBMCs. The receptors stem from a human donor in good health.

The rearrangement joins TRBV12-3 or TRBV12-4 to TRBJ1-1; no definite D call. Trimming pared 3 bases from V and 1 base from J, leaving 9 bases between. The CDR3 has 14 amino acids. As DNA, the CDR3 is TGTGCCAGCAGTTTCCCAGGTTCGAACACTGAAGCTTTCTTT. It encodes CASSFPGSNTEAFF.

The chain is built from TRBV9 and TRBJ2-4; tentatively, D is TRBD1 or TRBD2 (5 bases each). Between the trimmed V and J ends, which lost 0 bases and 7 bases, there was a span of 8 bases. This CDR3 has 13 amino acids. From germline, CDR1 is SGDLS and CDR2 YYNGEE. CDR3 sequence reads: CASSVDGTNIQYF. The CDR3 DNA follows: TGTGCCAGCAGCGTAGATGGGACGAACATTCAGTACTTC.

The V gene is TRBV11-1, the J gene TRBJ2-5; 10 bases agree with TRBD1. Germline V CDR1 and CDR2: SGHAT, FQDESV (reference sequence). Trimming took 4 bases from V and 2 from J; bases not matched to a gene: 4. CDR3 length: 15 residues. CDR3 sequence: CASSSRQGAQETQYF. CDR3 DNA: TGTGCCAGCAGCTCCAGACAGGGGGCACAAGAGACCCAGTACTTC.

CDR3 loop: CASSREYNSPLHF. The DNA for the CDR3 is TGTGCCAGTAGCAGGGAATATAATTCACCCCTCCACTTT. The chain couples TRBV19 to TRBJ1-6, with a possible D match to TRBD1 (5 bases). CDR3 size: 13 residues. V was trimmed by 6 bases and J by 4 bases, leaving 7 bases between them. Germline-derived CDR1 and CDR2 are LNHDA and SQIVND (reference sequence).

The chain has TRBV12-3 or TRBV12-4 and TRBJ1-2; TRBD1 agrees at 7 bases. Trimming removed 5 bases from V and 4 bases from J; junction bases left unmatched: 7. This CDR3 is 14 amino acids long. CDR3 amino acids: CASSVRGFGYGYTF. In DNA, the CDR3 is TGTGCCAGCAGTGTCAGGGGGTTTGGCTATGGCTACACCTTC.

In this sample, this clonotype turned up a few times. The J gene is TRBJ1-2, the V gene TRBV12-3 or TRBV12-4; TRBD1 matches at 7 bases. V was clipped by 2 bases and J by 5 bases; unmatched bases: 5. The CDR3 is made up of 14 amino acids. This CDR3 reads CASSLSGTAYGYTF. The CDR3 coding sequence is TGTGCCAGCAGTTTATCCGGGACAGCATATGGCTACACCTTC.

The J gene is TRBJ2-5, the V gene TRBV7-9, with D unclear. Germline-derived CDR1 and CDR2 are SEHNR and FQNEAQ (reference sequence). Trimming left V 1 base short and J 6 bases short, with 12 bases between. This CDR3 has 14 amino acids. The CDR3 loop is CASSLDLVWQTQYF. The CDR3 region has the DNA TGTGCCAGCAGCTTAGATCTGGTATGGCAGACCCAGTACTTC.

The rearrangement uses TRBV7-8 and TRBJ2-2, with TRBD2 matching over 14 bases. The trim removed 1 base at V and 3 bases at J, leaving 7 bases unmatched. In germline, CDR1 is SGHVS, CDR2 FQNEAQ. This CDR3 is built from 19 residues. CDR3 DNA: TGTGCCAGCAGCTTAGTGGGGACTAGCGGGGGTCGATACACCGGGGAGCTGTTTTTT. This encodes CASSLVGTSGGRYTGELFF.

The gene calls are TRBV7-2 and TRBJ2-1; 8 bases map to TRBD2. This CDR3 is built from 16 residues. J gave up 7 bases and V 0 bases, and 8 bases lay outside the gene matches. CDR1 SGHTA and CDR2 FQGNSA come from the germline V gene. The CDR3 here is CASSLAAGVSGNEQFF. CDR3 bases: TGTGCCAGCAGCTTAGCAGCGGGGGTCTCGGGGAATGAGCAGTTCTTC.

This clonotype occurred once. The CDR3 sequence is CSIRDRVNTGELFF. CDR3 bases: TGCAGCATCCGGGACAGGGTTAACACCGGGGAGCTGTTTTTT. The gene calls are TRBV29-1 and TRBJ2-2; TRBD1 agrees at 9 bases. From germline, CDR1 is SQVTM and CDR2 ANQGSEA. The CDR3 has 14 amino acids. The junction had 6 bases not matched to a gene; V was cut back by 8 bases and J by 2 bases.

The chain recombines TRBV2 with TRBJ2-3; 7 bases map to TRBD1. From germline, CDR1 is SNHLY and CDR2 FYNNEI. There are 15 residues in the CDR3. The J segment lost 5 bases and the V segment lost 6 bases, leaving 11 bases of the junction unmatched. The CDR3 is CASRPGTASVDTQYF. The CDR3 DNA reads TGTGCCAGCAGGCCCGGGACAGCGTCTGTAGATACGCAGTATTTT.

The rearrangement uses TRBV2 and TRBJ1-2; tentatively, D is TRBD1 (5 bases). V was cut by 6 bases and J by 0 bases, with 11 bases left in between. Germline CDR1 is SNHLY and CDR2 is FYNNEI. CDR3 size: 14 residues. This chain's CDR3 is CASSPDTTNYGYTF. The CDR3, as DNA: TGTGCCAGCAGCCCGGACACAACTAACTATGGCTACACCTTC. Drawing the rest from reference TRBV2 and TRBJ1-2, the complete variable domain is EPEVTQTPSHQVTQMGQEVILRCVPISNHLYFYWYRQILGQKVEFLVSFYNNEISEKSEIFDDQFSVERPDGSNFTLKIRSTKLEDSAMYFCASSPDTTNYGYTFGSGTRLTVV.

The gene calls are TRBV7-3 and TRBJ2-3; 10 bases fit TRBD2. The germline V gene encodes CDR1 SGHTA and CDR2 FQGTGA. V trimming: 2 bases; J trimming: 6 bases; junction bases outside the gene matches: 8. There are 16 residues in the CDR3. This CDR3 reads CASSLRSGGAQDTQYF. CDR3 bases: TGTGCCAGCAGCTTACGAAGCGGGGGGGCCCAGGATACGCAGTATTTT.

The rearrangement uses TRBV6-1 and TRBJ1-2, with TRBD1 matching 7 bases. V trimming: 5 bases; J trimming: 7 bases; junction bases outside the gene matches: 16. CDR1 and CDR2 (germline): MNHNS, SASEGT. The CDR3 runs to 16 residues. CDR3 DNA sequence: TGTGCCAGCAGTCCCACCGGGACAGATGGCGCGGCTGGCTACACCTTC. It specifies CASSPTGTDGAAGYTF.